This TCR beta chain came from a study of shared clonotypes between healthy human individuals (dated by TCRdb to 2020 to 2022). In terms of the full investigation: The cohort comprised a couple of women and a few men aged 18 to 49 years. For each donor, three plates each were used for CD4 naive and CD4 memory, two plates were used for CD8 naive, and one plate was used for CD8 memory. Blood TCR repertoires of five healthy adults were deeply sequenced to estimate repertoire size and the extent of clonotype sharing between individuals. Libraries were prepared and TCR repertoires were sequenced by different laboratories using diverse techniques, in order to increase sequencing depth and limit assay-specific biases. Per donor, leukapheresis produced somewhere between about 0.94 and 9 billion PBMCs.

The paper's findings and limits, for the study overall: Naive subsets generally had larger estimated clonotype richness than memory subsets. When a few donors were compared, the shared fraction of clonotypes was about 5% for naive CD4, approximately 3.3% for naive CD8, more than 2% for memory CD4, and around 0.37% for memory CD8. Sampling was restricted to blood, and TCR repertoires in tissues likely differ from the TCR repertoires found in blood. Even with the large sequencing depth, rarefaction of the sorted-subset datasets indicated that sequencing was incomplete. Pairwise subsampling indicated that sequencing depth was expected to affect the degree of clonotype sharing among donors. Compared with non-shared clonotypes, clonotypes shared by all four sorted-subset donors had higher generation probabilities. Because the study included only a small number of donors, the genetic and exposure-history diversity represented was limited.

Donors were healthy HIV-negative adults with no recently reported acute infections or vaccinations. Every donor was a Caucasian adult residing in Nashville, Tennessee, USA. CD4+ T cells were enriched through magnetic negative selection, after which naive cells were positively selected on CD45RA and the remaining negative fraction served as the memory subset. Blood was collected by leukapheresis, and PBMCs were isolated by Ficoll-Histopaque density gradient centrifugation and then cryopreserved in liquid nitrogen vapor phase. Analytical flow cytometry was used to check the purity and quantity of each magnetically sorted T cell population. Genomic DNA was isolated from every sorted fraction and measured by UV absorbance on a Nanodrop 2000c. Using the deep immunoSEQ assay, multiplex PCR amplified TCR CDR3 regions from genomic DNA. For each cell subset, the extracted genomic DNA was distributed evenly across all wells of several immunoSEQ 96-well plates, and each plate served as one replicate. For sorted subsets, about 0.2 ug genomic DNA, equal to 25,000 to 35,000 T cell genomes, was loaded into each replicate PCR. The purified libraries were quantified using a Qubit 3.0 fluorometer, sized with a Bioanalyzer 2100, and then quantified again using the KAPA Library Quantification kit. Each immunoSEQ 96-well plate was sequenced on its own single-read 150-cycle Illumina NextSeq 550 flow cell. Regarding the original processing steps: Because only junctional sequences without quality scores were contained in the immunoSEQ output, filtering matching that applied to full-length reads could not be performed. Sequences were annotated with PyIR, a Python wrapper for IgBLAST v1.9, using IMGT germline references to assign V/J genes and CDR3. Reads with weak V/J assignments (E-value above 1e-6), missing CDR3, stop codons, out-of-frame junctions, or ambiguous translated residues were removed. V3J clonotypes were defined as sequences sharing an identical inferred V gene, J gene, and CDR3 amino acid sequence. To compute the percentage overlap between repertoires, the number of shared unique clonotypes was divided by the size of the smaller repertoire. Richness of each repertoire was evaluated using RTK rarefaction, the Chao1 estimator, and Recon v2.1 estimates of unobserved clonotypes. Generation probabilities were computed with OLGA for all TCRbeta clonotypes obtained by the gDNA method from a handful of donors. Entries here come from immuneACCESS through TCRdb and include only in-frame sequences with V and J called. Some clones fail to appear in such tables; in the studies checked, an unresolved V gene covers under half of the shortfall, and the cause of the remainder is unknown. The DNA was the basis for D and trimming; V, J and clone size are from that table. This sample has under 2,500,000 clones in its table, and nearly 97% of those were observed once. The ten largest clones represent roughly 0.13% of the sample.

On this clone: Its antigen is currently not known. Per-nucleotide qualities are absent, and no much larger clonotype sits a single base away.

V drops 6 bases and J drops 4 bases, leaving 15 bases in between. From the germline V gene, CDR1 is MNHEY and CDR2 is SVGAGI. The CDR3 goes from the cysteine to the phenylalanine over 14 residues. The CDR3 DNA has 42 bases and is translated from base 1. The sequence joins TRBV6-5 to TRBJ2-5; no confident D gene assignment can be made. The receptor was isolated from a man in his late teens or twenties in good health. The sequenced sample consisted of naive CD4+ T cells sorted from blood. The cell subset or site label, as the study defines it: CD45RA+ positively selected. The CDR3 region reads CASSLIGVGETQYF. The DNA sequence is given as TGTGCCAGCAGCCTTATAGGAGTTGGAGAGACCCAGTACTTC.